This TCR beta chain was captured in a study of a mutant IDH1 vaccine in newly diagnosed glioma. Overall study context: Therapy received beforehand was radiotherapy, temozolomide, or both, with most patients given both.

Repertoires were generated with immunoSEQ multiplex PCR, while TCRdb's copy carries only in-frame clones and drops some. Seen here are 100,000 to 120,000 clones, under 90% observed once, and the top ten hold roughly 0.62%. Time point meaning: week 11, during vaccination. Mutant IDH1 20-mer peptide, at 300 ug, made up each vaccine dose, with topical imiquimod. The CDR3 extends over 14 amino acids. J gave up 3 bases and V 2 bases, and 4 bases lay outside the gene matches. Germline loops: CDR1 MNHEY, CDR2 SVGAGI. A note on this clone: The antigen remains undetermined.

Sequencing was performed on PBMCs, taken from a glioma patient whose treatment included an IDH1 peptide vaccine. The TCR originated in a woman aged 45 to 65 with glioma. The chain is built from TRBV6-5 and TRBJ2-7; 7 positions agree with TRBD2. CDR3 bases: TGTGCCAGCAGTTACGAGGGAGGGCTCTACGAGCAGTACTTC. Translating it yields CASSYEGGLYEQYF.